The 22 T cell receptor beta chains below come from one sample, sequenced in a study of cytomegalovirus exposure and HLA in healthy donors. The PCR had 60 Vbeta and 13 Jbeta primers. The method was immunoSEQ multiplex PCR; TCRdb's version includes in-frame clones alone and lacks a portion of them. Here the sample spans under 200,000 clones, roughly 80% being singletons. The material sequenced was PBMCs. The source of these receptors is a male donor in good health and CMV-seronegative.

The genes are TRBV28 and TRBJ2-7; TRBD1 might be the D (5 bases). Germline values: CDR1 MDHEN, CDR2 SYDVKM. The CDR3 has 13 residues. The ends were cut back, 5 bases at V and 3 bases at J, with 11 bases in the middle. For the CDR3, the DNA is TGTGCCAGCAGTGACAGTCCGGGCTACGAGCAGTACTTC. It yields the protein CASSDSPGYEQYF.

J is TRBJ2-1 and V is TRBV4-1; D is possibly TRBD2 (5 bases). V lost 4 bases and J 8 bases, leaving 21 bases between the germline ends. CDR1 is MGHRA and CDR2 is YSYEKL in the germline V gene. This CDR3 contains 16 residues. The CDR3 loop reads CASSPEPGKKIDEQFF. The CDR3 nucleotides are TGCGCCAGCAGCCCAGAGCCCGGGAAAAAGATCGATGAGCAGTTCTTC.

This sequence joins TRBV6-1 and TRBJ1-5; 9 nucleotides line up with TRBD1. Germline values: CDR1 MNHNS, CDR2 SASEGT. CDR3 length: 12 amino acids. The ends lost 10 bases at V and 6 bases at J; junction bases unmatched: 4. CDR3 protein: CATDRGVQPQHF. The CDR3 DNA follows: TGTGCCACCGACAGGGGGGTTCAGCCCCAGCATTTT.

The chain carries TRBV5-1 and TRBJ1-1, with D tentatively TRBD1 (5 bases). This CDR3 is built from 14 residues. Germline CDR1 SGHRS, CDR2 YFSETQ. Trimming removed 2 bases at V and 0 bases at J, with 8 bases between. The CDR3 reads CASSLQAVNTEAFF. The CDR3 coding sequence is TGCGCCAGCAGCTTACAGGCCGTGAACACTGAAGCTTTCTTT.

The rearrangement links TRBV4-2 to TRBJ2-1, with TRBD2 matching over 11 bases. The germline V gene has CDR1 LGHNA and CDR2 YNFKEQ. The CDR3 length is 18 residues. The trim removed 0 bases at V and 7 bases at J, leaving 11 bases unmatched. CDR3: CASSQDVGGASGRNEQFF. DNA of the CDR3: TGTGCCAGCAGCCAAGATGTGGGGGGGGCTAGCGGGAGGAATGAGCAGTTCTTC.

The genes are TRBV2 and TRBJ1-6; 7 nucleotides agree with TRBD1. CDR1 SNHLY and CDR2 FYNNEI come from the germline V gene. Trimming at V came to 1 base and at J to 10 bases, leaving 4 bases not matched to a gene. The CDR3 runs to 14 residues. In DNA form, the CDR3 reads TGTGCCAGCAGTGAAGGTCAGGGGGTCTCACCCCTCCACTTT. Its translation: CASSEGQGVSPLHF.

This clone has just one count. The CDR3 nucleotides read TGTGCCAGCAGAGGGGAAGGGGAGGGCGATGAGCAGTACTTC. It codes for CASRGEGEGDEQYF. The chain has TRBV27 and TRBJ2-7; 7 positions agree with TRBD2. CDR3 length equals 14 residues. CDR1 is MNHEY, CDR2 SMNVEV, per germline (reference sequence). The V segment lost 6 bases and the J segment 7 bases; nucleotides outside the gene matches: 12.

This clone was picked up a small number of times. V is TRBV28 and J is TRBJ2-7, with 10 bases identical to TRBD1. J gave up 0 bases and V 6 bases, and 11 bases lay outside the gene matches. The CDR3 sequence is 17 residues long. Per the germline V gene, CDR1 is MDHEN and CDR2 is SYDVKM. CDR3 sequence: CASRTGGAGRVSYEQYF. DNA for the CDR3: TGTGCCAGCAGGACAGGGGGCGCAGGGCGGGTCTCCTACGAGCAGTACTTC.

This chain connects TRBV19 to TRBJ1-5; D not certain. The germline V gene encodes CDR1 LNHDA and CDR2 SQIVND (reference sequence). The CDR3 has 14 amino acids. The V gene lost 9 bases and the J gene lost 0 bases, with 12 bases spanning the gap. CDR3 amino acids: CASGRGYSNQPQHF. DNA for the CDR3: TGTGCCAGCGGAAGAGGTTATAGCAATCAGCCCCAGCATTTT.

J is TRBJ2-1 and V is TRBV7-2; 9 nucleotides align to TRBD2. CDR1 SGHTA and CDR2 FQGNSA come from the germline V gene. The CDR3 runs to 15 residues. The V gene end was trimmed by 5 bases and the J gene end by 7 bases; junction bases not matched to a gene: 9. As DNA, the CDR3 is TGTGCCAGCAGCCGGCGGGAGGGCCCGGGGAATGAGCAGTTCTTC. Translating it yields CASSRREGPGNEQFF.

This rearrangement joins TRBV2 to TRBJ2-1, with TRBD1 matching 8 bases. Germline V gene sequence: CDR1 SNHLY, CDR2 FYNNEI. J gave up 10 bases and V 5 bases, and 4 bases lay outside the gene matches. CDR3 length equals 12 residues. The CDR3 loop is CASSPRTGEQFF. The CDR3, as DNA: TGTGCCAGCAGTCCACGGACAGGGGAGCAGTTCTTC.

The rearrangement links TRBV5-1 to TRBJ2-4, with D tentatively TRBD2 (5 bases). Trimming stripped 2 bases from V and 8 bases from J, with 14 bases between. The CDR3 has 14 amino acids. Germline CDR1 SGHRS, CDR2 YFSETQ. CDR3 bases: TGCGCCAGCAGCTTTTCCGGGGATATGGACATTCAGTACTTC. Its protein product is CASSFSGDMDIQYF. Drawing the rest from reference TRBV5-1 and TRBJ2-4, the complete variable domain is KAGVTQTPRYLIKTRGQQVTLSCSPISGHRSVSWYQQTPGQGLQFLFEYFSETQRNKGNFPGRFSGRQFSNSRSEMNVSTLELGDSALYLCASSFSGDMDIQYFGAGTRLSVL.

The chain joins TRBV4-3 to TRBJ2-7; 11 bases are a match to TRBD2. Germline values: CDR1 LGHNA, CDR2 YSLEER. V was clipped by 4 bases and J by 5 bases; unmatched bases: 7. This CDR3 is built from 15 residues. The DNA of the CDR3 is TGCGCCAGCAGCCGAATAGCGGGGGGGCGCGACGAGCAGTACTTC. Its translation: CASSRIAGGRDEQYF.

CDR3 in amino acids: CASSRLAGVIHEQYF. The DNA for the CDR3 is TGTGCCAGCAGTCGACTAGCGGGAGTGATTCACGAGCAGTACTTC. This chain connects TRBV7-8 to TRBJ2-7, with TRBD2 matching over 12 bases. V shed 6 bases and J 5 bases; nucleotides not matched to a gene: 8. The germline V gene has CDR1 SGHVS and CDR2 FQNEAQ. The CDR3 sequence is 15 residues long.

CDR3 DNA sequence: TGTGCCAGCAGCTTAGGGCAGGGGGAATTGAACACTGAAGCTTTCTTT. Protein: CASSLGQGELNTEAFF. This rearrangement joins TRBV11-1 to TRBJ1-1; 7 nucleotides align to TRBD1. There are 16 residues in the CDR3. Germline CDR1 SGHAT, CDR2 FQDESV (reference sequence). V was pared by 1 base and J by 0 bases, with 5 bases of the junction left unmatched.

This clone has only a few counts. The gene calls are TRBV5-4 and TRBJ1-1; no definite D call. The CDR3 extends over 15 amino acids. Germline assignment: CDR1 SGHNT and CDR2 YYREEE (reference sequence). V lost 2 bases, J lost 1 base, and 12 bases lay in between. The CDR3 DNA reads as TGTGCCAGCAGCTTTGAAATAGATAGGAACACTGAAGCTTTCTTT. Encoded protein: CASSFEIDRNTEAFF.

The chain recombines TRBV5-1 with TRBJ2-7, with TRBD1 as a possible D gene (6 bases). Trimming removed 5 bases from V and 2 bases from J, with 14 bases in between. Per the germline V gene, CDR1 is SGHRS and CDR2 is YFSETQ. The CDR3 totals 14 residues. The DNA for the CDR3 is TGCGCCAGCAGGACCGGGACACCACCCTACGAGCAGTACTTC. Protein product: CASRTGTPPYEQYF.

The chain combines TRBV14 with TRBJ2-3; TRBD1 aligns across 7 bases. J was trimmed by 3 bases and V by 6 bases; bases with no gene match: 6. Germline values: CDR1 SGHDN, CDR2 FVKESK. The length of the CDR3 is 14 residues. The CDR3 loop reads CASSLGQATDTQYF. For the CDR3, the DNA is TGTGCCAGCAGTCTCGGACAGGCGACAGATACGCAGTATTTT.

In its sample, this clone was seen many times. V and J are TRBV7-9 and TRBJ2-3; TRBD2 matches at 10 bases. The CDR3 extends over 15 amino acids. The J segment lost 4 bases and the V segment lost 8 bases, leaving 9 bases of the junction unmatched. The germline V gene encodes CDR1 SEHNR and CDR2 FQNEAQ (reference sequence). The CDR3 protein is CASGRSGGAADTQYF. CDR3 nucleotide sequence: TGTGCCAGCGGCAGAAGCGGGGGGGCCGCAGATACGCAGTATTTT.

This clone was picked up a small number of times. The chain's CDR3 is CASTPGGLVNTEAFF. CDR3 in DNA: TGTGCCAGTACCCCCGGGGGGCTTGTGAACACTGAAGCTTTCTTT. This chain joins TRBV19 and TRBJ1-1; possible D gene TRBD1, 6 bases. The CDR3 length is 15 residues. Deletions cut 7 bases from V and 0 bases from J, with 15 bases between. CDR1 and CDR2 (germline): LNHDA, SQIVND (reference sequence).

This clone was found once. The chain uses TRBV5-1 and TRBJ2-1; D may be TRBD2 (7 bases). The CDR3 covers 13 residues. V lost 0 bases and J lost 8, with 9 bases in between. The V gene's germline CDR1 is SGHRS and CDR2 YFSETQ. The CDR3 protein is CASSLGGGDEQFF. The CDR3, as DNA: TGCGCCAGCAGCTTGGGAGGGGGGGATGAGCAGTTCTTC.

V usage is TRBV7-9 and J usage is TRBJ2-1, with 7 bases matching TRBD1. Trimming at V came to 3 bases and at J to 0 bases, leaving 5 bases not matched to a gene. The CDR3 contains 16 residues. Germline values: CDR1 SEHNR, CDR2 FQNEAQ (reference sequence). This CDR3 reads CASSFDPGGSYNEQFF. The DNA for the CDR3 is TGTGCCAGCAGCTTTGACCCAGGGGGCTCCTACAATGAGCAGTTCTTC. Full variable domain (remainder filled in from reference TRBV7-9 and TRBJ2-1): DTGVSQNPRHKITKRGQNVTFRCDPISEHNRLYWYRQTLGQGPEFLTYFQNEAQLEKSRLLSDRFSAERPKGSFSTLEIQRTEQGDSAMYLCASSFDPGGSYNEQFFGPGTRLTVL.